The 9 T cell receptor beta chains given below trace back to one sample, sequenced in a study of monozygotic twins with inflammatory bowel disease. TCRdb reprocessed the 5' RACE reads, keeping one entry per CDR3 protein, no DNA. The repertoire table contains fewer than 400,000 distinct CDR3 sequences. What was sequenced was blood. All receptors derive from a human donor with ulcerative colitis or Crohn's disease, or a healthy co-twin of an affected twin (not recorded which).

The chain has TRBV2 and TRBJ2-1; the D call of TRBD1 rests on TCRdb alone, since no DNA is present to check it. The germline V gene encodes CDR1 SNHLY and CDR2 FYNNEI. The CDR3 consists of 14 residues. The CDR3 is CASSDCWQGAEQFF. Complete variable domain (other parts from reference TRBV2 and TRBJ2-1): EPEVTQTPSHQVTQMGQEVILRCVPISNHLYFYWYRQILGQKVEFLVSFYNNEISEKSEIFDDQFSVERPDGSNFTLKIRSTKLEDSAMYFCASSDCWQGAEQFFGPGTRLTVL.

This rearrangement joins TRBV7-9 to TRBJ1-6. Germline V gene sequence: CDR1 SEHNR, CDR2 FQNEAQ (reference sequence). This CDR3 is 16 amino acids long. CDR3 sequence reads: CASSLLATRNNSPLHF.

V gene TRBV20-1 combines with J gene TRBJ2-1; TCRdb selects TRBD1, and the lack of DNA leaves this call unchecked. This CDR3 spans 14 amino acids. Germline lookup yields CDR1 DFQATT and CDR2 SNEGSKA (reference sequence). The CDR3 is CSARGQDHSDEQFF.

The rearrangement uses TRBV7-2 and TRBJ2-7; the TRBD2 assignment by TCRdb is unverifiable without DNA. In germline, CDR1 is SGHTA, CDR2 FQGNSA. The CDR3 runs to 14 residues. This CDR3 reads CASSLSGGLYEQYF. The whole variable domain, filled in from reference TRBV7-2 and TRBJ2-7, reads GAGVSQSPSNKVTEKGKDVELRCDPISGHTALYWYRQSLGQGLEFLIYFQGNSAPDKSGLPSDRFSAERTGGSVSTLTIQRTQQEDSAVYLCASSLSGGLYEQYFGPGTRLTVT.

The rearrangement joins TRBV28 to TRBJ2-3; TCRdb picks TRBD1, but there is no DNA to check that call. CDR3 length: 14 amino acids. The germline V gene encodes CDR1 MDHEN and CDR2 SYDVKM. CDR3 residues: CASGSRRPPGTQYF.

V and J are TRBV7-9 and TRBJ1-3. The CDR3 has 14 residues. Germline V lookup: CDR1 SEHNR, CDR2 FQNEAQ (reference sequence). CDR3 region: CASSLVVPGNTIYF.

This sequence joins TRBV29-1 and TRBJ1-1; without DNA, the TCRdb call of TRBD1 cannot be checked. Looked up from germline, CDR1 is SQVTM and CDR2 is ANQGSEA. This CDR3 contains 12 residues. The CDR3 here is CSVEGRATEAFF. The full variable domain, with the rest looked up from reference TRBV29-1 and TRBJ1-1, is SAVISQKPSRDICQRGTSLTIQCQVDSQVTMMFWYRQQPGQSLTLIATANQGSEATYESGFVIDKFPISRPNLTFSTLTVSNMSPEDSSIYLCSVEGRATEAFFGQGTRLTVV.

The genes are TRBV10-3 and TRBJ1-2; without DNA, the TCRdb call of TRBD1 cannot be checked. Germline CDR1 is ENHRY and CDR2 is SYGVKD. This CDR3 is built from 14 residues. The CDR3 spells CAISDNLGDYGYTF.

The chain recombines TRBV5-4 with TRBJ2-1; TCRdb outputs TRBD2, but without DNA this stays unchecked. The CDR3 covers 16 residues. Germline CDR1 reads SGHNT; CDR2 reads YYREEE (reference sequence). CDR3 protein: CASSSKAGRQLGEQFF.